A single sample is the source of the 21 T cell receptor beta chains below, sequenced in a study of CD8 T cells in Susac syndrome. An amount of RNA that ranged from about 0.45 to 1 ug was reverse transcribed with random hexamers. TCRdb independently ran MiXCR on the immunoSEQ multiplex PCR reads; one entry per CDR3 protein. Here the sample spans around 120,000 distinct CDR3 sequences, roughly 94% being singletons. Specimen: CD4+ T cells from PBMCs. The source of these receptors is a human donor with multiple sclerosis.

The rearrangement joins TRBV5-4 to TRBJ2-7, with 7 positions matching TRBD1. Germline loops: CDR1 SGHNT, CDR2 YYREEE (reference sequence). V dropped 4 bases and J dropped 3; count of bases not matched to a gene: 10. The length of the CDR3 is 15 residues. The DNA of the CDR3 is TGTGCCAGCAGCGTATCACAGGGGTCCTTCTACGAGCAGTACTTC. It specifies CASSVSQGSFYEQYF.

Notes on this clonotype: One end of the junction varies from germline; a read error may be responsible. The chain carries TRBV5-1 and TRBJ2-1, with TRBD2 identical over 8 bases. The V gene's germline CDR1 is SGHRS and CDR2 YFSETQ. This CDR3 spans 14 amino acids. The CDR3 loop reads CASSLDGGGPLSAF. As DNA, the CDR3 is TGCGCCAGCAGCTTGGACGGCGGGGGGCCCCTCAGTGCCTTC.

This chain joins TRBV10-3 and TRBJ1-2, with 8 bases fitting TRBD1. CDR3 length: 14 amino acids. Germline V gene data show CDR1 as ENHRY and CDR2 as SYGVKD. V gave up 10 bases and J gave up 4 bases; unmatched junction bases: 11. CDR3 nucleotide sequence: TGTGCCACCCTCACCGCGGGACAGGTCTATGGCTACACCTTC. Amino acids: CATLTAGQVYGYTF.

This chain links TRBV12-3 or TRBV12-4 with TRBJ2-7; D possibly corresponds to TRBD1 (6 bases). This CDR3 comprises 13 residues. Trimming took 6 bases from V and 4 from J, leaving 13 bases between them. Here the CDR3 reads CASRDQGMYEQYF. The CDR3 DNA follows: TGTGCCAGCAGAGACCAGGGGATGTACGAGCAGTACTTC.

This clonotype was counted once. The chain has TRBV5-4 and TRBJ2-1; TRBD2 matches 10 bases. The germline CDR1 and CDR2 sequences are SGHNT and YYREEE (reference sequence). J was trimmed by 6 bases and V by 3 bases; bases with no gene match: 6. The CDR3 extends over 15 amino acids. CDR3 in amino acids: CASSSGLAETNEQFF. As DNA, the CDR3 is TGTGCCAGCAGCTCTGGACTAGCGGAGACCAATGAGCAGTTCTTC.

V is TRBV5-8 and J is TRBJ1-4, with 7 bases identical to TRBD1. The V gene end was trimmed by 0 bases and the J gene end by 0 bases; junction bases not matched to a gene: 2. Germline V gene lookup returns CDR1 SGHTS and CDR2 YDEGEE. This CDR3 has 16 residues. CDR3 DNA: TGTGCCAGCAGCTTGGCCGGGACAGCAACTAATGAAAAACTGTTTTTT. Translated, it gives CASSLAGTATNEKLFF.

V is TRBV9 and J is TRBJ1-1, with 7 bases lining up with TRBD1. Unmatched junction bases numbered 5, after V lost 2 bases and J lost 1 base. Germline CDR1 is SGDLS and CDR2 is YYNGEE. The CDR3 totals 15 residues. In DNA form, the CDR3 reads TGTGCCAGCAGCGTCAGGGACAGCCCGAACACTGAAGCTTTCTTT. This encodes CASSVRDSPNTEAFF.

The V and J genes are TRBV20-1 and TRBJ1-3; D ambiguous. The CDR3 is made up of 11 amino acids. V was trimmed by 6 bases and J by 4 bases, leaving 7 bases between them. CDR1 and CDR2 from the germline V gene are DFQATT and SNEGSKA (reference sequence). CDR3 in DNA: TGCAGTGCCCCCCTGGGAAACACCATATATTTT. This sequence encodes CSAPLGNTIYF.

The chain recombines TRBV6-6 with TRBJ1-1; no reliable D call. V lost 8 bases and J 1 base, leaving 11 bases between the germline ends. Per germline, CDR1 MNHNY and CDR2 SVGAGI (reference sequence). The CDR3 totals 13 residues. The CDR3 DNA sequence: TGTGCCAGCGGAATACGCCAGAACACTGAAGCTTTCTTT. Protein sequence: CASGIRQNTEAFF.

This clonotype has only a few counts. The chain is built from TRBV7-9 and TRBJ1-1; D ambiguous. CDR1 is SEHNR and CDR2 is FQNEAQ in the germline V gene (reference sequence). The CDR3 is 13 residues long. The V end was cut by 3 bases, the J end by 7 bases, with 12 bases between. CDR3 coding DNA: TGTGCCAGCAGCTTGTCGGACCGCGTTGAAGCTTTCTTT. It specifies CASSLSDRVEAFF.

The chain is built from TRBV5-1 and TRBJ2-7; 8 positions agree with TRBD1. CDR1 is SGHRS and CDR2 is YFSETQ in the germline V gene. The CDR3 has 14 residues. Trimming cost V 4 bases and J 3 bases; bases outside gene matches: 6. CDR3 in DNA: TGCGCCAGCAGCACATCCGGGACAGGCTACGAGCAGTACTTC. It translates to CASSTSGTGYEQYF.

CDR3 in amino acids: CASSPQGLRAFF. In nucleotides, the CDR3 is TGTGCCAGCAGTCCCCAAGGCCTACGGGCTTTCTTT. The chain uses TRBV28 and TRBJ1-1; D is ambiguous. Germline-derived CDR1 and CDR2 are MDHEN and SYDVKM. V dropped 5 bases and J dropped 11 bases, with 15 bases sitting between them. This CDR3 region has 12 residues.

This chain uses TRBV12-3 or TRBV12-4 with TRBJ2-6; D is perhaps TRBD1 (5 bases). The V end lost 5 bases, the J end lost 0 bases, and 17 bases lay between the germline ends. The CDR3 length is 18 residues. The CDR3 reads CASSTRVGSASGANVLTF. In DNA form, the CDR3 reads TGTGCCAGCAGTACCAGGGTAGGGTCTGCCTCTGGGGCCAACGTCCTGACTTTC.

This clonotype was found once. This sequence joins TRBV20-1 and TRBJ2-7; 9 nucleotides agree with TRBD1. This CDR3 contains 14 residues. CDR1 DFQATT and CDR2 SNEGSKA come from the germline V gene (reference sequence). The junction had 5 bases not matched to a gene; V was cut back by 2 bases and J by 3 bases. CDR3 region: CSARLPGQGYEQYF. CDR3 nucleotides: TGCAGTGCTAGACTTCCGGGACAGGGCTACGAGCAGTACTTC.

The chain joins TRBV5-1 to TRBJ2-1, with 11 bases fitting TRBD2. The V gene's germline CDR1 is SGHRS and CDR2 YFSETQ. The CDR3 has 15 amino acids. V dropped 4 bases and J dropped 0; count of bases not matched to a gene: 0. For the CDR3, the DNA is TGCGCCAGCAGCACTAGCGGGAGCTCCTACAATGAGCAGTTCTTC. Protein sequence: CASSTSGSSYNEQFF.

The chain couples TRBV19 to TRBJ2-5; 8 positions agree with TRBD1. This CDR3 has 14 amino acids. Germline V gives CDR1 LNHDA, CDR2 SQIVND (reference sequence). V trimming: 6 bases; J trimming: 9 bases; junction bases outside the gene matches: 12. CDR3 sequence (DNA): TGTGCCAGTAGATCTCGGACAGGGCGAGGGGCCCAGTACTTC. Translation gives CASRSRTGRGAQYF.

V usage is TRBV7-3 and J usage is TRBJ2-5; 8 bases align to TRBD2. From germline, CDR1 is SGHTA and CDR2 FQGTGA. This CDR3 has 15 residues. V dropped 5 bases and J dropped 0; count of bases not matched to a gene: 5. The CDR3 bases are TGTGCCAGCAGCAGTAGCGGGGCGTACCAAGAGACCCAGTACTTC. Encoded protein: CASSSSGAYQETQYF. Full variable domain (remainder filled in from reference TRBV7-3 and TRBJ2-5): GAGVSQTPSNKVTEKGKYVELRCDPISGHTALYWYRQSLGQGPEFLIYFQGTGAADDSGLPNDRFFAVRPEGSVSTLKIQRTERGDSAVYLCASSSSGAYQETQYFGPGTRLLVL.

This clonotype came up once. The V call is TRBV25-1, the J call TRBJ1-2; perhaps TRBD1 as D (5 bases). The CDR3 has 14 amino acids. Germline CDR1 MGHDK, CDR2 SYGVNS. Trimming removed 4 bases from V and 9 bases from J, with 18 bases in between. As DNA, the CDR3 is TGTGCCAGCAGTGCTCAGGGCCCCGGCCTACGCTACACCTTC. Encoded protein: CASSAQGPGLRYTF.

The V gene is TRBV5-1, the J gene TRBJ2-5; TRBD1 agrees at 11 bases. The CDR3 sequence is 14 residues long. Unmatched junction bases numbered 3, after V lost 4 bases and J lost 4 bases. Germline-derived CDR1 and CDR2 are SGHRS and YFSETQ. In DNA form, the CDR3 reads TGCGCCAGCAGCGGACAGGGGGCACGAGAGACCCAGTACTTC. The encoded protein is CASSGQGARETQYF.

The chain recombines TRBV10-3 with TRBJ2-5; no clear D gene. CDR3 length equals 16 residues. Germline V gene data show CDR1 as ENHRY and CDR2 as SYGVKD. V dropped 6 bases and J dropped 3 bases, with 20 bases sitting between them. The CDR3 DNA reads TGTGCCATCAGGGCGGACGGAAGAGCCGATAAAGAGACCCAGTACTTC. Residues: CAIRADGRADKETQYF.

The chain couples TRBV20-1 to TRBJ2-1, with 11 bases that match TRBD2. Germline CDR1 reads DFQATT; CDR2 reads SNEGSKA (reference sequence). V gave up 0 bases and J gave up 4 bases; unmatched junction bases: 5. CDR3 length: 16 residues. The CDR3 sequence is CSARESSGGKYNEQFF. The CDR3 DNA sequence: TGCAGTGCTAGAGAGTCTAGCGGGGGGAAGTACAATGAGCAGTTCTTC.